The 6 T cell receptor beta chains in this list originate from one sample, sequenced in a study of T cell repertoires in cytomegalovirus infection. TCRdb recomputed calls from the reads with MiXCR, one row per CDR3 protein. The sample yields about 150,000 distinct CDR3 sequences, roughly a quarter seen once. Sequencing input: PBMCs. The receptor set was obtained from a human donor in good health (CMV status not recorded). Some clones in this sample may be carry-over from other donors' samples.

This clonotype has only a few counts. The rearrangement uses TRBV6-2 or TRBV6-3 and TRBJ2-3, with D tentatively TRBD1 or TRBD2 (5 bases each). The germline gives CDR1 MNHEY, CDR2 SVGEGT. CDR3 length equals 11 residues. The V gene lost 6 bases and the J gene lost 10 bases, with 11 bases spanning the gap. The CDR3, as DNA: TGTGCCAGCAGCACCCTGGGGGCGCAGTATTTT. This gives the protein CASSTLGAQYF.

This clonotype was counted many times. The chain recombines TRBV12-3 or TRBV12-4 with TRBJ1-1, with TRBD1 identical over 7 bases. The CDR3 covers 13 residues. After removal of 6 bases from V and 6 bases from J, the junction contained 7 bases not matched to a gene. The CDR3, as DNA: TGTGCCAGCAGCCCCAGGGGGTTCGCTGAAGCTTTCTTT. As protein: CASSPRGFAEAFF.

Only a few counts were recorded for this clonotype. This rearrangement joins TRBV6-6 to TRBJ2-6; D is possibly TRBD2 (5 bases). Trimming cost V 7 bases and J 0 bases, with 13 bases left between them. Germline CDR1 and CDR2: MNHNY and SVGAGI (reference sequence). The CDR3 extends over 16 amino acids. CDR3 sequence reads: CASIERRSSGANVLTF. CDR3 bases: TGTGCCAGCATAGAAAGGAGGAGCTCTGGGGCCAACGTCCTGACTTTC.

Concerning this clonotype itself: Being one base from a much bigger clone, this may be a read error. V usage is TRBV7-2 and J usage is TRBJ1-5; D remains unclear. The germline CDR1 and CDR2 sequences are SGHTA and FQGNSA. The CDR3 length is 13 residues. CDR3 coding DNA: TGTTCCAGCAGCGATCGAGTTCGTCAGCCCCAGCATTTT. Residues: CSSSDRVRQPQHF.

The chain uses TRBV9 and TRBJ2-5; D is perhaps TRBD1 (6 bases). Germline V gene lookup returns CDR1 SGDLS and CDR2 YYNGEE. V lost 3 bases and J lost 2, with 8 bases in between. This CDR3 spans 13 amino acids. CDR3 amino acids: CASSAGVQETQYF. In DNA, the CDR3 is TGTGCCAGCAGCGCAGGGGTTCAAGAGACCCAGTACTTC.

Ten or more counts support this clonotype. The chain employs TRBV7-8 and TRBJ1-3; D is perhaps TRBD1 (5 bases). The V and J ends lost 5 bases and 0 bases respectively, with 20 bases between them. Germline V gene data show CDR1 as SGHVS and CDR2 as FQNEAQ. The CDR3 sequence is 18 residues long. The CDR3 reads CASSDFLGAPSSGNTIYF. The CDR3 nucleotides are TGTGCCAGCAGCGACTTTCTCGGGGCCCCCAGCTCTGGAAACACCATATATTTT.